This is a list of T cell receptor beta chains from one sample in a study of cytotoxic CD8 clonotypes in ibrutinib-treated CLL. Sequenced by immunoSEQ multiplex PCR; TCRdb stores in-frame clones only, minus some. The sample has some 200,000 clones; about 72% are singletons. The specimen was PBMCs, collected after 24 months of ibrutinib treatment. These receptors came from a human donor with chronic lymphocytic leukemia. Each CDR3 is given with its conserved first and last residue. D genes are given only for firm matches. Clone size is given for some rows only: seen once, a few or many times, or a class if the clone is expanded.

length | size | J | D | V | CDR3 | DNA
15 | . | TRBJ2-5 | TRBD2 | TRBV6-4 | CASSDSGTSGWTQYF | TGTGCCAGCAGTGACTCGGGGACTAGCGGATGGACCCAGTACTTC
14 | . | TRBJ2-1 | TRBD2 | TRBV9 | CASSVGLAGVFPFF | TGTGCCAGCAGCGTAGGGCTAGCGGGAGTGTTTCCGTTCTTC
13 | . | TRBJ2-7 | TRBD1 | TRBV10-1 | CASRDRGVYEQYF | TGCGCCAGCCGGGACAGGGGGGTTTACGAGCAGTACTTC
14 | . | TRBJ2-3 | . | TRBV11-2 | CASSQGTGTDTQYF | TGTGCCAGCAGCCAGGGGACTGGCACAGATACGCAGTATTTT
13 | . | TRBJ2-1 | . | TRBV30 | CAWSVRAYVEQFF | TGTGCCTGGAGTGTAAGGGCGTATGTTGAGCAGTTCTTC
15 | . | TRBJ2-5 | . | TRBV6-5 | CASSYSLVERETQYF | TGTGCCAGCAGTTACTCGTTGGTGGAAAGAGAGACCCAGTACTTC
13 | . | TRBJ1-4 | . | TRBV6-5 | CASSYSSHYKLFF | TGTGCCAGCAGTTACTCGAGTCACTATAAACTGTTTTTT
15 | . | TRBJ2-1 | . | TRBV7-8 | CASSPTRWISSEQFF | TGTGCCAGCAGCCCCACCCGCTGGATAAGTTCTGAGCAGTTCTTC
11 | . | TRBJ1-2 | . | TRBV6-5 | CASSGSYGYTF | TGTGCCAGCAGCGGTAGCTATGGCTACACCTTC
15 | . | TRBJ2-3 | . | TRBV11-2 | CASSSLNRRTDTQYF | TGTGCCAGCAGCTCTCTGAACCGCCGCACAGATACGCAGTATTTT
14 | . | TRBJ2-7 | . | TRBV11-3 | CASSFRGNSYEQYF | TGTGCCAGCAGCTTTCGGGGGAATTCCTACGAGCAGTACTTC
15 | . | TRBJ2-7 | TRBD1 | TRBV27 | CASSLRGQGVYEQYF | TGTGCCAGCAGTTTACGGGGACAGGGGGTCTACGAGCAGTACTTC
12 | . | TRBJ1-2 | . | TRBV30 | CAWSVSDYGYTF | TGTGCCTGGAGTGTAAGTGACTATGGCTACACCTTC
16 | few | TRBJ1-1 | TRBD1 | TRBV5-6 | CASSFRQGHKDTEAFF | TGTGCCAGCAGCTTTCGACAGGGACACAAAGACACTGAAGCTTTCTTT
16 | . | TRBJ1-2 | . | TRBV6-6 | CASSSDPGQSLYGYTF | TGTGCCAGCAGTTCTGATCCCGGACAGAGCCTCTATGGCTACACCTTC
14 | once | TRBJ2-3 | . | TRBV18 | CASSPAASTDTQYF | TGTGCCAGCTCACCCGCCGCTAGCACAGATACGCAGTATTTT
14 | . | TRBJ2-3 | . | TRBV7-9 | CASRTPGAAGTQYF | TGTGCCAGCAGGACCCCAGGGGCGGCTGGTACGCAGTATTTT
16 | few | TRBJ2-1 | TRBD1 | TRBV4-2 | CASSQRGTGPGNEQFF | TGTGCCAGCAGCCAACGAGGGACAGGGCCGGGCAATGAGCAGTTCTTC
14 | . | TRBJ2-3 | . | TRBV18 | CASSLLGFTDTQYF | TGTGCCAGCTCACTTCTAGGGTTCACAGATACGCAGTATTTT
14 | . | TRBJ2-5 | . | TRBV6-6 | CASTPARVRETQYF | TGTGCCAGCACCCCGGCCCGGGTCCGGGAGACCCAGTACTTC
13 | . | TRBJ1-2 | . | TRBV27 | CASSLAVNYGYTF | TGTGCCAGCAGTTTGGCGGTGAACTATGGCTACACCTTC
14 | few | TRBJ2-2 | . | TRBV6-5 | CASSLEGNTGELFF | TGTGCCAGCAGTTTGGAAGGGAACACCGGGGAGCTGTTTTTT
14 | . | TRBJ2-7 | . | TRBV7-3 | CASSLKAGTYEQYF | TGTGCCAGCAGCTTAAAGGCGGGTACCTACGAGCAGTACTTC
13 | few | TRBJ1-5 | . | TRBV5-6 | CASSQNRVQPQHF | TGTGCCAGCAGCCAAAACAGGGTCCAGCCCCAGCATTTT
13 | . | TRBJ2-7 | . | TRBV18 | CASSPSGSYEQYF | TGTGCCAGCTCCCCTTCCGGCTCCTACGAGCAGTACTTC
17 | . | TRBJ2-1 | TRBD2 | TRBV28 | CASSYSPGTSGHNEQFF | TGTGCCAGCAGTTATTCACCCGGGACTAGCGGACACAATGAGCAGTTCTTC
15 | . | TRBJ2-3 | . | TRBV5-1 | CASSVSAPSTDTQYF | TGCGCCAGCAGCGTTAGCGCCCCTAGCACAGATACGCAGTATTTT
11 | . | TRBJ2-3 | . | TRBV20-1 | CRGGSGDTQYF | TGCAGGGGGGGTAGCGGAGATACGCAGTATTTT
17 | . | TRBJ2-2 | . | TRBV21-1 | CASSKAAGGGAGGELFF | TGTGCCAGCAGCAAAGCAGCGGGAGGTGGGGCAGGCGGGGAGCTGTTTTTT
15 | . | TRBJ2-3 | . | TRBV5-1 | CASSPGTTSADTQYF | TGCGCCAGCAGCCCCGGGACAACCTCGGCAGATACGCAGTATTTT
15 | . | TRBJ1-2 | . | TRBV30 | CASRARTTFGWGYTF | TGTGCTTCGAGGGCACGGACAACCTTTGGGTGGGGCTACACCTTC
12 | . | TRBJ2-7 | . | TRBV19 | CASSTGQYEQYF | TGTGCCAGTAGTACAGGACAGTACGAGCAGTACTTC
15 | once | TRBJ2-7 | . | TRBV30 | CAWSGPRTHIYEQYF | TGTGCCTGGAGTGGTCCCCGGACACATATCTACGAGCAGTACTTC
16 | . | TRBJ1-3 | . | TRBV9 | CASSGLGQHSGNTIYF | TGTGCCAGCAGCGGACTCGGGCAGCACTCTGGAAACACCATATATTTT
13 | . | TRBJ2-3 | . | TRBV9 | CASSAYSTDTQYF | TGTGCCAGCAGCGCGTATAGCACAGATACGCAGTATTTT
13 | . | TRBJ2-1 | . | TRBV6-5 | CASSRGPWNEQFF | TGTGCCAGCAGCCGGGGACCCTGGAATGAGCAGTTCTTC
16 | . | TRBJ2-7 | . | TRBV4-3 | CASSQEQGGSRTEQYF | TGCGCCAGCAGCCAAGAACAGGGCGGGAGTAGGACCGAGCAGTACTTC
17 | . | TRBJ2-1 | . | TRBV15 | CATSRDVGTKTHNEQFF | TGTGCCACCAGCAGAGATGTTGGGACAAAAACCCACAATGAGCAGTTCTTC
13 | . | TRBJ2-1 | . | TRBV6-5 | CASTWNLFGEQFF | TGTGCCAGCACATGGAACCTCTTCGGTGAGCAGTTCTTC
13 | . | TRBJ2-7 | . | TRBV5-4 | CASSLASSYEQYF | TGTGCCAGCAGCTTGGCGTCCTCCTACGAGCAGTACTTC
15 | . | TRBJ2-1 | TRBD2 | TRBV29-1 | CSVELAAGVYNEQFF | TGCAGCGTTGAATTGGCGGCGGGAGTATACAATGAGCAGTTCTTC
16 | once | TRBJ2-7 | TRBD1 | TRBV27 | CASSSLGTEISYEQYF | TGTGCCAGCAGTTCCTTGGGGACAGAAATATCCTACGAGCAGTACTTC
14 | . | TRBJ2-1 | TRBD2 | TRBV5-4 | CASSLSGSRYEQFF | TGTGCCAGCAGCTTAAGCGGGAGTCGCTATGAGCAGTTCTTC
16 | . | TRBJ1-1 | TRBD1 | TRBV28 | CASSLPPGQGGTEAFF | TGTGCCAGCAGTTTACCTCCGGGACAGGGGGGCACTGAAGCTTTCTTT
16 | once | TRBJ2-1 | TRBD1 | TRBV18 | CASSPRTGELTKEQFF | TGTGCCAGCTCACCCCGGACAGGGGAATTAACCAAGGAGCAGTTCTTC
18 | . | TRBJ2-6 | . | TRBV19 | CASSPGAGQLSGANVLTF | TGTGCCAGTAGTCCAGGGGCAGGCCAGCTCTCTGGGGCCAACGTCCTGACTTTC
13 | . | TRBJ2-2 | . | TRBV19 | CASSRTFTGELFF | TGTGCCAGTAGTAGGACATTCACCGGGGAGCTGTTTTTT
13 | . | TRBJ1-2 | . | TRBV28 | CASSRQATYGYTF | TGTGCCAGCAGCAGACAGGCGACATATGGCTACACCTTC
12 | . | TRBJ1-4 | . | TRBV15 | CATSRGYEKLFF | TGTGCCACCAGCAGAGGATATGAAAAACTGTTTTTT
13 | . | TRBJ2-7 | . | TRBV28 | CASSFYGRYEQYF | TGTGCCAGCAGTTTCTACGGGCGCTACGAGCAGTACTTC
16 | . | TRBJ2-5 | . | TRBV7-5 | CVRSGKDRGEKETQYF | TGTGTCAGAAGCGGGAAAGACAGGGGTGAAAAAGAGACCCAGTACTTC